This T cell receptor beta chain was profiled in a study of blood T cell repertoires in COVID-19. Trimming pared 6 bases from V and 2 bases from J, leaving 13 bases between. The CDR3 is made up of 14 amino acids. Germline V gene data show CDR1 as KGHSH and CDR2 as LQKENI. Profiling relied on immunoSEQ multiplex PCR, and the TCRdb table lists in-frame clones only, not all of them. The data hold tens of thousands of clones, with over 75% observed a single time. The sequenced sample consisted of peripheral blood. This TCR was recovered from an older man with active or convalescent COVID-19. The chain links TRBV18 to TRBJ2-5; a weak D match, TRBD2 (5 bases). CDR3: CASSLRTGQETQYF. The CDR3 DNA is TGTGCCAGCTCGCTTAGGACGGGGCAAGAGACCCAGTACTTC.